The entry below gives a single T cell receptor beta chain sequence along with its context. Its target antigen remains unknown. The input lacks base qualities; no much larger clone sits a single base away. The data originate from a study of naive and memory T cell subsets (dated by TCRdb to about 2017). Background for the entire study: The study applied an open-source, UMI-based TCR alpha and beta sequencing pipeline to sorted naive and memory peripheral blood T cell subsets. The results of the functional CMV T cell responses matched the IgG serology results in every case. RNA was DNase-treated and reverse transcribed with TCR constant-region primers, mostly using SuperScript III.

Results and caveats for the whole study, not just this receptor: In both CD4 and CD8 cells, a rise in Gini index and a fall in Shannon and inverse Simpson diversity were observed from naive through CM, EM and EMRA. No ground truth was available to validate the repertoire findings for the naive and memory subsets. A few larger clonotypes were present in naive repertoires, especially CD8 naive repertoires, and these clonotypes were possibly memory cells re-expressing CD45RA. A clonotype was defined as a single alpha or beta chain sequence rather than as a paired alpha/beta receptor. A power law was followed by TCR abundance, with an exponent that differed between naive and memory subsets but was consistent across the three individuals. RNA-based TCR counts may be affected by expression changes linked to T cell activation and differentiation. Following error correction, more than 95% of naive TCR sequences occurred only once, which made naive abundance distributions much steeper than those of memory subsets.

Taken from cysteine to phenylalanine, the CDR3 has 13 residues. CDR3 DNA only is kept here, 39 bases in frame from base 1. V is trimmed back by 3 bases and J by 4 bases, and the junction contains 2 bases that no gene match accounts for. According to the germline V gene (reference sequence), CDR1 reads SEHNR and CDR2 reads FQNEAQ. TCR alpha and beta chain libraries were amplified separately from the second PCR step onward. CMV status of each donor was established by measuring IFNgamma production from CD4+ T cells after fresh PBMCs were stimulated overnight with CMV viral lysate. CD4 T cells were positively selected with Miltenyi beads, followed by positive selection of CD8 T cells from the CD4-negative fraction. After staining for CD3, CD4, CD8, CD45RA, CD27 and a live/dead dye, cells were sorted on a BD Aria II into four subsets based on CD45RA and CD27. A few healthy volunteers provided blood, and the blood of each volunteer was split into CD4 and CD8 T cells and then into four differentiation subsets. Approximately 130 ml of peripheral blood was drawn per donor, and PBMC were isolated by Ficoll-Paque PLUS density-gradient centrifugation. After sorting, cells were lysed in RLT buffer, RNA was extracted using a Qiagen RNeasy kit, and the extracted RNA was stored at -80 degrees C.

Library method: UMI-ligation and nested PCR. An equimolar mix of two oligonucleotides covering both TRBC1 and TRBC2 was used as the beta constant-region primer. The ligated cDNA went through four rounds of PCR with nested alpha and beta constant-region primers together with the SP2 primer. A single-stranded oligonucleotide carrying the SP2 primer and a 12-nucleotide UMI was ligated to the 3' end of the cDNA by T4 RNA ligase 1. Incubation of the ligation reaction was carried out at 16 degrees C for about 19-25 hours. PCR2 was typically performed as a SYBR Green qPCR and was stopped at a predetermined threshold so that over-amplification was prevented. Apart from the first purification, every purification step used Agencourt AMPure XP magnetic beads. Libraries were quantified by Qubit and checked on a TapeStation, where a main peak was expected near 650 bp. Sequencing of the pooled libraries was done on an Illumina MiSeq using v2 2x251 paired-end kits, which typically yielded roughly 0.95-2.1 million reads per sample. Each sample library was pooled at roughly 4.4 nM, and about 5-7% PhiX was included to improve cluster recognition. Regarding the original processing steps: Decombinator assigned V and J genes to Demultiplexor-processed FASTQ reads by tag matching, allowing a single base-pair mismatch. Collapsinator relied on UMIs to fix sequencing errors as well as frequency errors caused by PCR heterogeneity. TCRs were translated and CDR3s were extracted from the conserved cysteine to the FGXG phenylalanine by CDR3Translator, with non-productive sequences being flagged. Gini, Shannon entropy and inverse Simpson indices were calculated on repertoires subsampled to equal numbers of UMI-defined TCRs. Within the linear range, a power law was fitted to clonotype abundance distributions using maximum likelihood. For one naive CD8 sample, the pipeline and MIGEC produced similar UMI counts, unique TCR numbers and clonal distributions. In one analysis, naive TCRs also found in any memory subset of the same donor were removed from the naive repertoire. A set of approximately 6,800 CMV-associated CDR3 sequences, compiled from VDJdb and a published dataset, was used to search the repertoires. TCRdb reprocessing: public reads trimmed at Q25 with fastp, clones called with MiXCR, in-frame beta chains kept. Duplicate CDR3 protein sequences are folded into a single record with the most common DNA and genes. TCRdb, not the authors, supplied the V and J calls. The sample records 130,000 to 150,000 distinct CDR3 sequences, roughly 22% of which are singletons. 0.1% to 0.11% of the sample rests with the top ten.

Sequencing was done on a sample of naive CD4+ T cells from blood. The cell subset or site label for this specimen denotes: naive T cells, CD45RA high CD27+. The V and J segments used are TRBV7-9 and TRBJ2-7, and TRBD2 matches 8 of the central bases. This sequence was found in a human donor in good health. The CDR3 corresponds to CASSFKREYEQYF. The DNA sequence reads TGTGCCAGCAGCTTCAAGCGGGAGTACGAGCAGTACTTC.